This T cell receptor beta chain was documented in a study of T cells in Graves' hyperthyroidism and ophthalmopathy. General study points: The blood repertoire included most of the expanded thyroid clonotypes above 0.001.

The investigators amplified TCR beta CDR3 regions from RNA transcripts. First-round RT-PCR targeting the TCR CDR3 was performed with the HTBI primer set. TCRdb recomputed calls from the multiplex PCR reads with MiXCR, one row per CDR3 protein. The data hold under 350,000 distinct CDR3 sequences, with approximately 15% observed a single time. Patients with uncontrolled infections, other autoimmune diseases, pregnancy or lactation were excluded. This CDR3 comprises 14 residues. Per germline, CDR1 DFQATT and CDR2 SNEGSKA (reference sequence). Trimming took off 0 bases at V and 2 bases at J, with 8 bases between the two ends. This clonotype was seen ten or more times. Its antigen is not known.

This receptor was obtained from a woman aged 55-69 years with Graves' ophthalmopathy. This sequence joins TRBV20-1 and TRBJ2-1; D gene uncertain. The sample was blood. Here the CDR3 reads CSARDAGTYNEQFF. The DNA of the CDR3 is TGCAGTGCTAGAGATGCTGGGACCTACAATGAGCAGTTCTTC.